What follows are 18 T cell receptor beta chains derived from one specimen sequenced in a study of T cell responses to AZD1222 COVID-19 vaccine. The data were produced by immunoSEQ multiplex PCR, yet TCRdb's version contains in-frame clones alone and is incomplete. Here the sample spans some 28,000 clones, more than 70% being singletons. Sequences were derived from peripheral blood, sampled on day 0 of AZD1222 vaccination. The source of these receptors is an adult in good health.

This chain connects TRBV12-5 to TRBJ1-2; no clear D. Germline V CDR1 and CDR2: LGHNT, FRNRAP. V dropped 2 bases and J dropped 0 bases, with 4 bases sitting between them. This CDR3 spans 13 amino acids. The CDR3 sequence: CASGLTPNYGYTF. CDR3 nucleotide sequence: TGTGCTAGTGGTTTGACACCTAACTATGGCTACACCTTC.

The chain combines TRBV29-1 with TRBJ1-3; TRBD1 might be the D (5 bases). The CDR3 consists of 11 residues. Germline CDR1 SQVTM, CDR2 ANQGSEA. Trimming pared 7 bases from V and 2 bases from J, leaving 6 bases between. The CDR3 loop is CSGGTGNTIYF. The DNA for the CDR3 is TGCAGCGGGGGCACTGGAAACACCATATATTTT.

The table lists this clone with a few counts. V usage is TRBV13 and J usage is TRBJ2-7; 8 nucleotides match TRBD2. The V gene's germline CDR1 is PRHDT and CDR2 FYEKMQ (reference sequence). V lost 4 bases, J lost 5 bases, and 10 bases stayed unmatched. The CDR3 loop spans 15 amino acids. As DNA, the CDR3 is TGTGCCAGCAGCTCACAAAGACTAGCGACCCACGAGCAGTACGTC. Translation: CASSSQRLATHEQYV.

The J gene is TRBJ2-5, the V gene TRBV6-5; D might be TRBD1 (8 bases). CDR3 length equals 14 residues. V was cut by 7 bases and J by 4 bases, with 16 bases left in between. Germline CDR1 is MNHEY and CDR2 is SVGAGI. CDR3 nucleotide sequence: TGTGCCAGCACCGCAACAGGGGGGGGAGAGACCCAGTACTTC. Amino acids: CASTATGGGETQYF.

The chain recombines TRBV6-2 or TRBV6-3 with TRBJ1-2; D gene ambiguous. Looked up from germline, CDR1 is MNHEY and CDR2 is SVGEGT. The V gene lost 4 bases and the J gene lost 7 bases, with 10 bases spanning the gap. The CDR3 covers 12 residues. Here the CDR3 reads CASSSLDLGYTF. For the CDR3, the DNA is TGTGCCAGCAGTTCCCTTGACCTTGGCTACACCTTC.

The rearrangement links TRBV4-1 to TRBJ1-3; D not certain. The germline gives CDR1 MGHRA, CDR2 YSYEKL. Trimming pared 4 bases from V and 2 bases from J, leaving 18 bases between. The CDR3 totals 17 residues. CDR3 DNA sequence: TGCGCCAGCAGCCGAAAAGTCGACACCGGGACTGGAAACACCATATATTTT. This gives the protein CASSRKVDTGTGNTIYF.

The chain uses TRBV2 and TRBJ1-6, with D uncertain. The length of the CDR3 is 14 residues. Germline CDR1 is SNHLY and CDR2 is FYNNEI. Trimming pared 6 bases from V and 7 bases from J, leaving 13 bases between. CDR3: CASRSFWGNSPLHF. The CDR3 nucleotides read TGTGCCAGCAGGTCGTTTTGGGGAAATTCACCCCTCCACTTT.

The chain carries TRBV5-4 and TRBJ2-6, with TRBD1 as a possible D gene (5 bases). Germline-derived CDR1 and CDR2 are SGHNT and YYREEE (reference sequence). The ends were cut back, 3 bases at V and 4 bases at J, with 11 bases in the middle. The CDR3 runs 15 residues. CDR3 sequence reads: CASSSQGNGANVLTF. The CDR3 DNA reads as TGTGCCAGCAGCTCGCAGGGTAACGGGGCCAACGTCCTGACTTTC.

The rearrangement links TRBV29-1 to TRBJ2-3; TRBD2 aligns across 10 bases. The CDR3 consists of 16 residues. J lost 2 bases, V lost 3 bases, and 8 bases had no gene match. Germline V gives CDR1 SQVTM, CDR2 ANQGSEA. The CDR3 loop is CSVDQLAGLTTDTQYF. The CDR3 DNA reads as TGCAGCGTTGACCAACTAGCGGGGCTAACCACAGATACGCAGTATTTT.

V is TRBV7-3 and J is TRBJ2-1, with 7 bases matching TRBD2. The trim removed 5 bases at V and 10 bases at J, leaving 11 bases unmatched. Germline V gene lookup returns CDR1 SGHTA and CDR2 FQGTGA. The CDR3 extends over 14 amino acids. The DNA for the CDR3 is TGTGCCAGCAGCCCTCGGACTAGGTCGCAAGAGCAGTTCTTC. Its protein is CASSPRTRSQEQFF.

This rearrangement joins TRBV19 to TRBJ2-4; tentative D call: TRBD1 (6 bases). The CDR3 contains 12 residues. The V gene's germline CDR1 is LNHDA and CDR2 SQIVND (reference sequence). The V end lost 9 bases, the J end lost 5 bases, and 11 bases lay between the germline ends. For the CDR3, the DNA is TGTGCCAGCGGACAGCCTGAAAACATTCAGTACTTC. Its protein is CASGQPENIQYF.

This clone was detected a few times. The V gene is TRBV6-5, the J gene TRBJ1-4, with D perhaps TRBD1 (6 bases). V was clipped by 4 bases and J by 6 bases, with 12 bases between them. The germline CDR1 and CDR2 sequences are MNHEY and SVGAGI. CDR3 length: 14 residues. This CDR3 reads CASSSLGGDEKLFF. CDR3 nucleotides: TGTGCCAGCAGTTCACTAGGGGGAGATGAAAAACTGTTTTTT.

J is TRBJ1-5 and V is TRBV19; tentatively, D is TRBD1 (6 bases). This CDR3 contains 16 residues. The germline V gene encodes CDR1 LNHDA and CDR2 SQIVND (reference sequence). Trimming took 3 bases from V and 0 from J, leaving 12 bases between them. The CDR3 DNA sequence: TGTGCCAGTAGTATCCAGGACAGTCCTAGCAATCAGCCCCAGCATTTT. Translated, it gives CASSIQDSPSNQPQHF.

The chain joins TRBV12-3 or TRBV12-4 to TRBJ2-7; 8 positions agree with TRBD2. The CDR3 is 12 amino acids. J lost 7 bases, V lost 3 bases, and 2 bases had no gene match. CDR3 DNA: TGTGCCAGCAGTTTTGCGGGGGGTGAGCAGTACTTC. Translation: CASSFAGGEQYF.

This sequence joins TRBV18 and TRBJ1-6, with 8 nucleotides matching TRBD1. Germline V gene sequence: CDR1 KGHSH, CDR2 LQKENI. The CDR3 has 16 residues. Trimming at V came to 3 bases and at J to 8 bases, leaving 9 bases not matched to a gene. This chain's CDR3 is CASSPSRTGLDSPLHF. The DNA of the CDR3 is TGTGCCAGCTCACCCTCCAGGACAGGGTTGGATTCACCCCTCCACTTT.

The gene calls are TRBV24-1 and TRBJ2-1; 8 nucleotides line up with TRBD1. The CDR3 has 15 amino acids. The V segment lost 9 bases and the J segment 7 bases; nucleotides outside the gene matches: 13. Germline V gene sequence: CDR1 KGHDR, CDR2 SFDVKD. CDR3 in DNA: TGTGCCACCGGCAGACGAGACAGGGGTCGGAATGAGCAGTTCTTC. This codes for CATGRRDRGRNEQFF.

The genes are TRBV7-9 and TRBJ2-2, with 9 bases lining up with TRBD2. Germline V CDR1 and CDR2: SEHNR, FQNEAQ (reference sequence). With 5 bases clipped from V and 2 bases from J, the junction kept 6 bases outside the gene matches. This CDR3 region has 16 residues. The CDR3 DNA reads as TGTGCCAGCAGCGATTCGACTAGCGGAAACACCGGGGAGCTGTTTTTT. Translated, it gives CASSDSTSGNTGELFF.

The CDR3 sequence is CASRRGDKMNTEAFF. The CDR3 DNA follows: TGTGCCAGCAGGCGGGGGGACAAAATGAACACTGAAGCTTTCTTT. V is TRBV6-1 and J is TRBJ1-1; TRBD1 is a possible D gene (6 bases). Germline lookup yields CDR1 MNHNS and CDR2 SASEGT. The CDR3 extends over 15 amino acids. V lost 6 bases and J lost 0, with 14 bases in between.